This T cell receptor (beta chain) stems from a study of Ad26.COV2.S vaccination and SARS-CoV-2 variants. Specified treatment: some 19 received Ad26.COV2.S at low or high dose, single or two shots; roughly five received placebo; per-sample allocation not given. Samples came from day 63 after the first vaccine or placebo injection. The donor's status was that of an adult aged 18-55 years in Boston. Its platform was an Ad26 vector, and its expressed antigen was Wuhan-strain SARS-CoV-2 spike. The CDR3 is 14 amino acids. The V gene lost 0 bases and the J gene lost 10 bases, with 11 bases spanning the gap. Germline V lookup: CDR1 SGDLS, CDR2 YYNGEE. This clone occurred many times. Its target is unknown. Sequencing used immunoSEQ multiplex PCR; TCRdb keeps in-frame clones, though not all of them. Of some 480,000 clones in the sample, around 88% were seen once. Study-wide findings and caveats: Possible underestimation of total T cell responses by the TCR breadth and depth analyses was noted. Spike-specific TCR breadth was greater after Ad26.COV2.S than placebo.

The receptor was derived from a person aged 18-60 years who received the Ad26.COV2.S COVID-19 vaccine or a placebo. The input for sequencing was peripheral blood, taken in a trial of Ad26.COV2.S vaccine versus placebo. The chain uses TRBV9 and TRBJ1-6; D not certain. CDR3 sequence (DNA): TGTGCCAGCAGCGTAGGGGGTGAGAGGTCACCCCTCCACTTT. Protein product: CASSVGGERSPLHF.